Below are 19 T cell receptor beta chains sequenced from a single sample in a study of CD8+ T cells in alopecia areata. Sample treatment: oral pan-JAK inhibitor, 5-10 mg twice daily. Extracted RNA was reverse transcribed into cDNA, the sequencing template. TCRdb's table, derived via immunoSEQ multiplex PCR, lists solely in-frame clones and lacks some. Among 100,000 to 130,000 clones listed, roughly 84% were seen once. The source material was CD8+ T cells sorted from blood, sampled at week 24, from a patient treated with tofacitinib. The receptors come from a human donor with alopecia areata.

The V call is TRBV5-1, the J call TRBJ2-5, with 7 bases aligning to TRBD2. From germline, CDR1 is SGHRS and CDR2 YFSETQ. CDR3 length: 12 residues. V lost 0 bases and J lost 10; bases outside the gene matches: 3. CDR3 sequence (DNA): TGCGCCAGCAGCTTGGTAGCGGGTAGCCAGTACTTC. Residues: CASSLVAGSQYF.

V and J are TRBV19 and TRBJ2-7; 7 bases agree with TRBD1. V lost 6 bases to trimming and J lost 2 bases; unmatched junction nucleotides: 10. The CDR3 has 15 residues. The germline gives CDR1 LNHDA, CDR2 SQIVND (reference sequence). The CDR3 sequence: CASSSDRVATYEQYF. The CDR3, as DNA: TGTGCCAGTAGCAGCGACAGGGTGGCCACCTACGAGCAGTACTTC.

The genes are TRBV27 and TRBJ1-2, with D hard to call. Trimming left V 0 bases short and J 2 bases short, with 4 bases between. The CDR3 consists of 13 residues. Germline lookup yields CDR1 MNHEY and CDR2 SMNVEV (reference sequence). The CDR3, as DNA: TGTGCCAGCAGTTTATCACTGAACTATGGCTACACCTTC. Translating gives CASSLSLNYGYTF.

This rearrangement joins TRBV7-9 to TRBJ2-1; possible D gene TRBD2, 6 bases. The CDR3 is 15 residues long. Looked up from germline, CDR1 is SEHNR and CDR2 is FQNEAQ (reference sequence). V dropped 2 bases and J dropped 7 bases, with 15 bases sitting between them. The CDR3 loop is CASSLTRDSSNEQFF. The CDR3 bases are TGTGCCAGCAGCTTAACTAGGGACTCTTCTAATGAGCAGTTCTTC. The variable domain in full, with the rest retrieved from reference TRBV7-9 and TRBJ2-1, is DTGVSQNPRHKITKRGQNVTFRCDPISEHNRLYWYRQTLGQGPEFLTYFQNEAQLEKSRLLSDRFSAERPKGSFSTLEIQRTEQGDSAMYLCASSLTRDSSNEQFFGPGTRLTVL.

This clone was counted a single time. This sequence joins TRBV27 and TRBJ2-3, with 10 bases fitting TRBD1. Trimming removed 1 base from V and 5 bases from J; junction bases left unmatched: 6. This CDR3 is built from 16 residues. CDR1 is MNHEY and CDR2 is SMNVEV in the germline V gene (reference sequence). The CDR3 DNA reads TGTGCCAGCAGTTTATTTGGACAGGGGGAAGGAGATACGCAGTATTTT. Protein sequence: CASSLFGQGEGDTQYF.

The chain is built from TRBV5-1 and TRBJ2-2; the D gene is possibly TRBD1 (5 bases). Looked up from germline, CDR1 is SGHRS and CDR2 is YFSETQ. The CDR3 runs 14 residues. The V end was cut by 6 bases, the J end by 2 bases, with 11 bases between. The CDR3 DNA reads TGCGCCAGCACGTGGGGCGCCAACACCGGGGAGCTGTTTTTT. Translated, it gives CASTWGANTGELFF.

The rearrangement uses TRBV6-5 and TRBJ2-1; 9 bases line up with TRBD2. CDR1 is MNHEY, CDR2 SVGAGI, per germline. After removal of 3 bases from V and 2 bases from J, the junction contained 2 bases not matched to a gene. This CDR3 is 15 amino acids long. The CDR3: CASSYSGGTYNEQFF. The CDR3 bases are TGTGCCAGCAGTTATAGCGGGGGTACCTACAATGAGCAGTTCTTC.

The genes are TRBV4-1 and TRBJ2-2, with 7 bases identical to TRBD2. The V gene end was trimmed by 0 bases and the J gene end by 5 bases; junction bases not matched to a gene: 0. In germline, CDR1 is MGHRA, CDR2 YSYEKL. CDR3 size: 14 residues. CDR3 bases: TGCGCCAGCAGCCAAGACGGGAGGACCGGGGAGCTGTTTTTT. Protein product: CASSQDGRTGELFF.

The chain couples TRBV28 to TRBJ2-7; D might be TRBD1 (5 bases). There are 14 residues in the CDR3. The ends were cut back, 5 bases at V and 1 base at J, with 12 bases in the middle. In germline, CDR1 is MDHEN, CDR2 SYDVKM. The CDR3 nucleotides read TGTGCCAGCAGTAGAGACAGTAGATCCTACGAGCAGTACTTC. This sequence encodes CASSRDSRSYEQYF. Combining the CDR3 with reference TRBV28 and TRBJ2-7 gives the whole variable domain DVKVTQSSRYLVKRTGEKVFLECVQDMDHENMFWYRQDPGLGLRLIYFSYDVKMKEKGDIPEGYSVSREKKERFSLILESASTNQTSMYLCASSRDSRSYEQYFGPGTRLTVT.

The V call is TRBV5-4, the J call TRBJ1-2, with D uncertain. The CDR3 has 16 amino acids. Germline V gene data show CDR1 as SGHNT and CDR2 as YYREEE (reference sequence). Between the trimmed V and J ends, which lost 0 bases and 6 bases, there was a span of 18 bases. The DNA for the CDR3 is TGTGCCAGCAGCTTGGAAGTAATGGTAAAGCTCCATGGCTACACCTTC. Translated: CASSLEVMVKLHGYTF.

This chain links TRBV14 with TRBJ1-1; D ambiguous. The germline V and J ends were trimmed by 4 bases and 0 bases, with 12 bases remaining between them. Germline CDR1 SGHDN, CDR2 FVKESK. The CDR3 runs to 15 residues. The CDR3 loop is CASSLLLGMNTEAFF. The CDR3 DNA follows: TGTGCCAGCAGCCTCTTACTTGGCATGAACACTGAAGCTTTCTTT.

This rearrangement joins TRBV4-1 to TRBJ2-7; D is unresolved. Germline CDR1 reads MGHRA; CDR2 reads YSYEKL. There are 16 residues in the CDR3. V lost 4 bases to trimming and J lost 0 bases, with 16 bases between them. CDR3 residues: CASSRLAGPLSYEQYF. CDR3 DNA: TGCGCCAGCAGCCGCCTCGCTGGCCCCCTCTCCTACGAGCAGTACTTC.

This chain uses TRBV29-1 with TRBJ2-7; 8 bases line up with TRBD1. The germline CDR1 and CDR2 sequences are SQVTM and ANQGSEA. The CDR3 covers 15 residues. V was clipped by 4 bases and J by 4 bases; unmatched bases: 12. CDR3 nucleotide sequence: TGCAGCGTTGTCCCAACCGACAGGGGAGGATACGAGCAGTACTTC. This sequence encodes CSVVPTDRGGYEQYF.

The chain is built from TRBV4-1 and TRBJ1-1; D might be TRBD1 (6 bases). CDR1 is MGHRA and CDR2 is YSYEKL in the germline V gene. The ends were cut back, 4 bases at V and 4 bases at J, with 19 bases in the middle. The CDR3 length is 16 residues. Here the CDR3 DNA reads TGCGCCAGCAGCCCATTAGACGGGGGCGGGAGCACTGAAGCTTTCTTT. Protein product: CASSPLDGGGSTEAFF.

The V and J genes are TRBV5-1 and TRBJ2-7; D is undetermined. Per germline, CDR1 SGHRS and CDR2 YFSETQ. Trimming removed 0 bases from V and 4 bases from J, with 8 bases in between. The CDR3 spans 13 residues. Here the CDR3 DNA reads TGCGCCAGCAGCTTGGGTAGAGAATACGAGCAGTACTTC. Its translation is CASSLGREYEQYF.

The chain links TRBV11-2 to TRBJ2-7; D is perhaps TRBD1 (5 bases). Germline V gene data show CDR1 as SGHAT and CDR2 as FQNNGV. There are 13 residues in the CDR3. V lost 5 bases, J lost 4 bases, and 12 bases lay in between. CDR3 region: CASSPGHSYEQYF. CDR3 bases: TGTGCCAGCAGCCCCGGACACTCTTACGAGCAGTACTTC. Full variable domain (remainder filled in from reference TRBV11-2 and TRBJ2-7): EAGVAQSPRYKIIEKRQSVAFWCNPISGHATLYWYQQILGQGPKLLIQFQNNGVVDDSQLPKDRFSAERLKGVDSTLKIQPAKLEDSAVYLCASSPGHSYEQYFGPGTRLTVT.

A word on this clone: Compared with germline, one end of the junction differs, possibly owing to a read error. CDR3: CASRQGPGGSYEQYF. Written as DNA, the CDR3 is TGCGCCAGCAGACAAGGCCCGGGGGGCTCCTACGAGCAGTACTTC. The gene calls are TRBV4-1 and TRBJ2-7, with TRBD2 matching over 7 bases. This CDR3 contains 15 residues. Germline V gives CDR1 MGHRA, CDR2 YSYEKL.

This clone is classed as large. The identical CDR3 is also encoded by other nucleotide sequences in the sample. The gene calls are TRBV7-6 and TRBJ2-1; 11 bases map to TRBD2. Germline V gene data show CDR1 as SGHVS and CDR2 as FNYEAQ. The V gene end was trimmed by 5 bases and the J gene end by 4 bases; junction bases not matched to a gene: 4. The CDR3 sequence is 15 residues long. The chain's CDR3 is CASSLTSGGYNEQFF. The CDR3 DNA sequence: TGTGCCAGCAGCCTTACTAGCGGGGGTTACAATGAGCAGTTCTTC.

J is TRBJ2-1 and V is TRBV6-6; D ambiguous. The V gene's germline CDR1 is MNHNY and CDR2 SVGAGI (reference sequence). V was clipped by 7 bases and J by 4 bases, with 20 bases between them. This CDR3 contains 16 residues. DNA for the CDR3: TGTGCCAGCACCGCGAGTTCCATCCTGTTTTACAATGAGCAGTTCTTC. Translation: CASTASSILFYNEQFF.